The clone carrying this T cell receptor beta chain appeared many times. What it binds is not known. The junction shows a germline mismatch at one end, possibly a read error. This sample is drawn from a study of T cells in Graves' hyperthyroidism and ophthalmopathy. Study-level points and caveats: Blood shared most expanded thyroid clonotypes above 0.001.

Amplification of TCR beta CDR3 regions used RNA as the template. When the TCR CDR3 underwent first-round RT-PCR, the HTBI primer set was used. TCRdb reanalysed the multiplex PCR reads using MiXCR and keeps one entry per CDR3 protein. The sample holds approximately 610,000 distinct CDR3 sequences; under 15% are singletons and the top ten take around 4.5%. This clonotype was obtained from a woman aged 40 to 50 with Graves' ophthalmopathy. Sequenced material: blood.

The CDR3: CGSSEWGNTEAFF. The DNA of the CDR3 is TGCGGCAGCAGTGAGTGGGGGAACACTGAAGCTTTCTTT. The chain combines TRBV10-2 with TRBJ1-1; D gene ambiguous. The CDR3 has 13 amino acids. Germline V gene lookup returns CDR1 WSHSY and CDR2 SAAADI.